This T cell receptor beta chain came from a study of identical twins. There are a few counts of this clonotype. The antigen is undetermined. Every donor was a healthy Caucasian. Whole-study findings and limits: The study found that models underestimated out-of-frame TCR alpha sharing in monozygotic twins. Abundant beta clonotypes from cord blood had fewer insertions, unlike memory repertoires, which showed none.

One entry per CDR3 protein, called by TCRdb with MiXCR from the 5' RACE reads. The sample lists fewer than 500,000 distinct CDR3 sequences, about 13% occurring once. Trimming stripped 4 bases from V and 4 bases from J, with 14 bases between. Looked up from germline, CDR1 is SGHDT and CDR2 is YYEEEE. The CDR3 length is 14 residues. This same sample was also part of a study on yellow fever vaccine responses in identical twins.

The sequenced sample consisted of CD4+ T cells sorted from blood. This TCR was recovered from a young woman in good health. This sequence joins TRBV5-6 and TRBJ2-5, with a possible D match to TRBD1 (5 bases). Here the CDR3 DNA reads TGTGCCAGCAGCAAGCAGGGTAGAGGAGAGACCCAGTACTTC. This encodes CASSKQGRGETQYF.